These 11 T cell receptor beta chains were all obtained from the same sample, sequenced in a study of technical replicates of blood from a few donors (dated by TCRdb to the late 2010s). Library generation was performed with the immunoSEQ multiplex PCR assay. TCRdb limited this immuneACCESS table to in-frame rearrangements with V and J called. A share of clones is missing; checked studies link under half to unresolved V genes, and the rest is unexplained. The sample table lists about 82,000 clones, over 95% of them with a count of one. The top ten constitute about 0.41% of the sample. Specimen: T cells isolated from PBMCs. These receptors were obtained from a human donor in good health.

The V and J genes are TRBV18 and TRBJ2-5; D gene ambiguous. This CDR3 region has 14 residues. CDR1 is KGHSH and CDR2 is LQKENI in the germline V gene. V was trimmed by 4 bases and J by 5 bases, leaving 14 bases between them. The CDR3 loop is CASSLDNLRETQYF. The CDR3 bases are TGTGCCAGCTCACTTGACAATCTCCGGGAGACCCAGTACTTC.

The V call is TRBV7-9, the J call TRBJ2-1; 7 bases agree with TRBD1. V dropped 6 bases and J dropped 1; count of bases not matched to a gene: 15. CDR3 size: 18 residues. The germline CDR1 and CDR2 sequences are SEHNR and FQNEAQ (reference sequence). The CDR3 spells CASSRDRVPPISYNEQFF. In DNA form, the CDR3 reads TGTGCCAGCAGTCGCGACAGGGTTCCGCCTATTTCCTACAATGAGCAGTTCTTC.

The chain links TRBV6-6 to TRBJ2-6; unclear D gene. Trimming took 6 bases from V and 2 from J, leaving 14 bases between them. The germline gives CDR1 MNHNY, CDR2 SVGAGI (reference sequence). The CDR3 extends over 16 amino acids. The CDR3 DNA sequence: TGTGCCAGCAGCACCCGGGTTCGGGCTGGGGCCAACGTCCTGACTTTC. Translated: CASSTRVRAGANVLTF.

This chain uses TRBV6-1 with TRBJ2-7, with D perhaps TRBD1 (7 bases). The V end lost 6 bases, the J end lost 3 bases, and 12 bases lay between the germline ends. The V gene's germline CDR1 is MNHNS and CDR2 SASEGT. The CDR3 is 13 residues long. CDR3 sequence: CASSGTAGYEQYF. The CDR3 nucleotides read TGTGCCAGCAGCGGGACAGCGGGCTACGAGCAGTACTTC.

The V and J genes are TRBV27 and TRBJ1-5; D unclear. Between the trimmed V and J ends, which lost 1 base and 2 bases, there was a span of 6 bases. The germline V gene has CDR1 MNHEY and CDR2 SMNVEV (reference sequence). This CDR3 is built from 14 residues. This CDR3 reads CASSLWAGNQPQHF. The CDR3 DNA follows: TGTGCCAGCAGTTTATGGGCCGGCAATCAGCCCCAGCATTTT.

This chain connects TRBV7-9 to TRBJ2-5; D not resolved. Per germline, CDR1 SEHNR and CDR2 FQNEAQ (reference sequence). With 2 bases removed from V and 4 bases from J, the gap between germline ends came to 8 bases. CDR3 length: 13 amino acids. CDR3 region: CASSLQVAETQYF. Written as DNA, the CDR3 is TGTGCCAGCAGCTTACAGGTGGCAGAGACCCAGTACTTC.

V gene TRBV7-2 combines with J gene TRBJ1-2, with 8 positions matching TRBD1. CDR3 length: 14 amino acids. Germline values: CDR1 SGHTA, CDR2 FQGNSA. The junction had 1 base not matched to a gene; V was cut back by 0 bases and J by 4 bases. CDR3 DNA sequence: TGTGCCAGCAGCTTAGCCGGGACAGGCTATGGCTACACCTTC. Protein product: CASSLAGTGYGYTF.

The chain joins TRBV29-1 to TRBJ1-1; the D gene is possibly TRBD1 (5 bases). The CDR3 consists of 15 residues. CDR1 is SQVTM and CDR2 is ANQGSEA in the germline V gene. Between the trimmed V and J ends, which lost 3 bases and 3 bases, there was a span of 17 bases. CDR3 DNA sequence: TGCAGCGTTGAGATATCAGGGAAGGATTACACTGAAGCTTTCTTT. Its protein is CSVEISGKDYTEAFF.

The genes are TRBV6-1 and TRBJ2-7; 12 bases fit TRBD2. This CDR3 is 19 amino acids long. V lost 1 base and J lost 3; bases outside the gene matches: 13. CDR1 MNHNS and CDR2 SASEGT come from the germline V gene. CDR3 residues: CASSEEPQMGLAGHYEQYF. The DNA for the CDR3 is TGTGCCAGCAGTGAAGAACCCCAGATGGGACTAGCGGGTCACTACGAGCAGTACTTC.

This clone was picked up one time. V and J are TRBV7-9 and TRBJ2-7; maybe TRBD2 (5 bases). The CDR3 spans 15 residues. V was cut by 5 bases and J by 4 bases, with 18 bases left in between. The germline V gene encodes CDR1 SEHNR and CDR2 FQNEAQ (reference sequence). The chain's CDR3 is CASSPERSETYEQYF. In DNA, the CDR3 is TGTGCCAGCAGCCCTGAACGTAGCGAAACTTACGAGCAGTACTTC. The whole variable domain, remainder taken from reference TRBV7-9 and TRBJ2-7, is DTGVSQNPRHKITKRGQNVTFRCDPISEHNRLYWYRQTLGQGPEFLTYFQNEAQLEKSRLLSDRFSAERPKGSFSTLEIQRTEQGDSAMYLCASSPERSETYEQYFGPGTRLTVT.

This sequence joins TRBV2 and TRBJ2-7; 10 bases align to TRBD2. CDR3 length: 14 residues. Trimming removed 4 bases from V and 7 bases from J; junction bases left unmatched: 7. The germline V gene encodes CDR1 SNHLY and CDR2 FYNNEI. In DNA form, the CDR3 reads TGTGCCAGCAGTGTTCTAGCGGGAGTGCGTGAGCAGTACTTC. As protein: CASSVLAGVREQYF.